These 20 T cell receptor beta chains were sequenced from one sample in a study of cytomegalovirus exposure and HLA in healthy donors. The PCR employed 60 Vbeta primers together with 13 Jbeta primers. Sequencing used immunoSEQ multiplex PCR; TCRdb keeps in-frame clones, though not all of them. The sample carries just over 150,000 clones, approximately 86% recorded once. The sample consisted of PBMCs. All receptors derive from a woman under 30 in good health and CMV-seronegative.

Regarding this clone: It is likely a read error, because the conserved phenylalanine at the end of the CDR3 is missing. The V and J genes are TRBV7-8 and TRBJ1-6, with TRBD1 matching over 10 bases. The V gene's germline CDR1 is SGHVS and CDR2 FQNEAQ. The CDR3 has 16 amino acids. With V trimmed by 3 bases and J by 5 bases, 4 bases remained unmatched. The CDR3 loop is CASSLGQGPNNSPLHL. In nucleotides, the CDR3 is TGTGCCAGCAGCTTGGGACAGGGGCCTAATAATTCACCCCTCCACTTG.

The rearrangement joins TRBV25-1 to TRBJ2-7, with a tentative D call TRBD2 (6 bases). This CDR3 has 12 residues. Per germline, CDR1 MGHDK and CDR2 SYGVNS. Trimming removed 5 bases from V and 4 bases from J, with 9 bases in between. CDR3 loop: CASSLSGYEQYF. CDR3 coding DNA: TGTGCCAGCAGTCTTAGCGGATACGAGCAGTACTTC.

The chain links TRBV9 to TRBJ1-2; TRBD1 matches at 10 bases. This CDR3 region has 16 residues. The trim removed 3 bases at V and 3 bases at J, leaving 8 bases unmatched. Per germline, CDR1 SGDLS and CDR2 YYNGEE. The CDR3 DNA sequence: TGTGCCAGCAGCGAGGACCCGGGACAGGGGTACTATGGCTACACCTTC. As protein: CASSEDPGQGYYGYTF.

CDR3 coding DNA: TGTGCCAGCAGTGGTACCGGGGGTCCCTACGAGCAGTACTTC. As protein: CASSGTGGPYEQYF. This chain links TRBV2 with TRBJ2-7, with D maybe TRBD2 (6 bases). This CDR3 has 14 amino acids. V was pared by 4 bases and J by 2 bases, with 12 bases between. Germline V gene data show CDR1 as SNHLY and CDR2 as FYNNEI.

The genes are TRBV5-1 and TRBJ2-3; 9 bases line up with TRBD1. The trim removed 4 bases at V and 8 bases at J, leaving 8 bases unmatched. Germline CDR1 is SGHRS and CDR2 is YFSETQ. CDR3 length: 14 residues. CDR3 sequence (DNA): TGCGCCAGCAGCAGGGACAGGGCAGAAGGTACGCAGTATTTT. Amino acid sequence: CASSRDRAEGTQYF.

This clone was seen just once. The chain has TRBV19 and TRBJ2-7; 9 bases line up with TRBD2. The V segment lost 4 bases and the J segment 5 bases; nucleotides outside the gene matches: 9. Germline V gives CDR1 LNHDA, CDR2 SQIVND (reference sequence). CDR3 length equals 15 residues. The CDR3 loop reads CASSTGGLAVHEQYF. The CDR3 DNA is TGTGCCAGTAGTACGGGGGGACTAGCTGTCCACGAGCAGTACTTC.

This clone appeared a single time. The V call is TRBV6-6, the J call TRBJ2-3; D is unclear. This CDR3 is built from 15 residues. V was pared by 6 bases and J by 4 bases, with 17 bases between. Germline V gene sequence: CDR1 MNHNY, CDR2 SVGAGI (reference sequence). The CDR3 is CASSPLGPGADTQYF. The DNA for the CDR3 is TGTGCCAGCAGCCCCTTGGGCCCCGGCGCAGATACGCAGTATTTT.

The CDR3 DNA is TGTGCCAGCAGGCGATCAGGGGGAGTTCGCTCTGGAAACACCATATATTTT. It specifies CASRRSGGVRSGNTIYF. The rearrangement joins TRBV28 to TRBJ1-3; 7 bases align to TRBD1. This CDR3 has 17 amino acids. Germline V gene sequence: CDR1 MDHEN, CDR2 SYDVKM. The J segment lost 0 bases and the V segment lost 6 bases, leaving 11 bases of the junction unmatched.

The J gene is TRBJ1-1, the V gene TRBV5-1, with 7 nucleotides matching TRBD1. V trimming: 0 bases; J trimming: 5 bases; junction bases outside the gene matches: 4. The CDR3 extends over 14 amino acids. Germline-derived CDR1 and CDR2 are SGHRS and YFSETQ. CDR3: CASSLEGAHTEAFF. Here the CDR3 DNA reads TGCGCCAGCAGCTTGGAGGGGGCGCATACTGAAGCTTTCTTT.

This clone was recorded a few times. DNA for the CDR3: TGTGCCAGCAGTGAAGGAGGTGGCATGAACACTGAAGCTTTCTTT. It translates to CASSEGGGMNTEAFF. This chain connects TRBV6-1 to TRBJ1-1; D not certain. CDR3 length equals 15 residues. Germline CDR1 is MNHNS and CDR2 is SASEGT. The V and J ends lost 1 base and 0 bases respectively, with 9 bases between them.

This clone has more than one count but fewer than ten. The chain uses TRBV9 and TRBJ1-1, with D perhaps matching TRBD1 (6 bases). Trimming pared 0 bases from V and 1 base from J, leaving 10 bases between. This CDR3 comprises 15 residues. CDR1 is SGDLS and CDR2 is YYNGEE in the germline V gene. CDR3 nucleotides: TGTGCCAGCAGCGTAGCTGGACAGACGAACACTGAAGCTTTCTTT. It encodes CASSVAGQTNTEAFF.

The V and J genes are TRBV10-3 and TRBJ1-1, with 7 nucleotides matching TRBD1. The CDR3 runs to 13 residues. Germline V lookup: CDR1 ENHRY, CDR2 SYGVKD. After removal of 10 bases from V and 6 bases from J, the junction contained 11 bases not matched to a gene. CDR3 in amino acids: CATLPDREAEAFF. The CDR3 DNA follows: TGTGCCACGCTTCCTGACAGGGAGGCTGAAGCTTTCTTT.

The chain links TRBV7-9 to TRBJ2-7; TRBD2 agrees at 7 bases. Germline trimming cut 4 bases from V and 6 bases from J; bases unmatched to any gene: 6. This CDR3 comprises 13 residues. Germline CDR1 is SEHNR and CDR2 is FQNEAQ (reference sequence). Here the CDR3 reads CASSYGEGLEQYF. CDR3 nucleotide sequence: TGTGCCAGCAGCTATGGGGAGGGCCTCGAGCAGTACTTC.

V is TRBV5-1 and J is TRBJ2-1; tentative D call: TRBD1 (6 bases). Trimming pared 0 bases from V and 7 bases from J, leaving 11 bases between. The CDR3 consists of 14 residues. CDR1 is SGHRS, CDR2 YFSETQ, per germline. The CDR3 spells CASSLGMRGNEQFF. CDR3 DNA: TGCGCCAGCAGCTTGGGGATGAGGGGGAATGAGCAGTTCTTC.

V gene TRBV30 combines with J gene TRBJ1-1, with D maybe TRBD1 (6 bases). CDR1 and CDR2 (germline): GTSNPN, SVGIG (reference sequence). The CDR3 consists of 11 residues. The CDR3 nucleotides read TGTGCTGGGGACAAGAACACTGAAGCTTTCTTT. It translates to CAGDKNTEAFF.

The chain recombines TRBV28 with TRBJ2-1, with 12 bases that match TRBD2. The trim removed 6 bases at V and 3 bases at J, leaving 9 bases unmatched. Germline CDR1 is MDHEN and CDR2 is SYDVKM. The CDR3 runs to 17 residues. The CDR3 reads CASSLGLAGDSYNEQFF. The DNA for the CDR3 is TGTGCCAGCAGCCTGGGACTAGCGGGCGACAGCTACAATGAGCAGTTCTTC.

The chain recombines TRBV5-4 with TRBJ2-7; the D gene is possibly TRBD1 (6 bases). CDR1 and CDR2 from the germline V gene are SGHNT and YYREEE (reference sequence). The V end lost 4 bases, the J end lost 6 bases, and 14 bases lay between the germline ends. This CDR3 comprises 13 residues. In DNA, the CDR3 is TGTGCCAGCAGCGGGACACAGGGTGCCGAGCAGTACTTC. As protein: CASSGTQGAEQYF.

The chain is built from TRBV27 and TRBJ1-1, with TRBD1 matching over 8 bases. The V gene's germline CDR1 is MNHEY and CDR2 SMNVEV (reference sequence). This CDR3 has 15 residues. Germline trimming cut 5 bases from V and 5 bases from J; bases unmatched to any gene: 10. The CDR3 coding sequence is TGTGCCAGCAGTACGACAGGGGCGAGGGGAACTGAAGCTTTCTTT. Amino acids: CASSTTGARGTEAFF.

The chain carries TRBV20-1 and TRBJ1-2, with D hard to call. Germline V gene data show CDR1 as DFQATT and CDR2 as SNEGSKA (reference sequence). The V end lost 0 bases, the J end lost 8 bases, and 7 bases lay between the germline ends. The CDR3 totals 11 residues. The CDR3 DNA reads TGCAGTGCTAGAGACGGAGGCGGCTACACCTTC. Residues: CSARDGGGYTF.

Written as DNA, the CDR3 is TGTGCCAGCAGCTTTTCTTTGAGGGGGAGTTACTTGAACACTGAAGCTTTCTTT. Encoded protein: CASSFSLRGSYLNTEAFF. The rearrangement joins TRBV7-6 to TRBJ1-1; TRBD1 might be the D (6 bases). Germline V gives CDR1 SGHVS, CDR2 FNYEAQ. V lost 3 bases and J lost 0, with 20 bases in between. There are 18 residues in the CDR3.